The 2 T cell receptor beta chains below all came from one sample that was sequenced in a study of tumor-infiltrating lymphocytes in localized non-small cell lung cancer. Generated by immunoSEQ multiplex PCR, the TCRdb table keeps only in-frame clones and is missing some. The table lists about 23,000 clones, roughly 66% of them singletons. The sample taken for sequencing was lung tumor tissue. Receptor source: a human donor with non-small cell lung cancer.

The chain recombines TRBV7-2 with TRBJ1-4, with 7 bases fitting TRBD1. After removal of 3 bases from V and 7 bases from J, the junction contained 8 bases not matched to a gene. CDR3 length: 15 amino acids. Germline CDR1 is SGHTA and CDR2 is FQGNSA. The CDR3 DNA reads TGTGCCAGCAGCTTCCAGAAAGGGGGCAGTGAAAAACTGTTTTTT. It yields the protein CASSFQKGGSEKLFF.

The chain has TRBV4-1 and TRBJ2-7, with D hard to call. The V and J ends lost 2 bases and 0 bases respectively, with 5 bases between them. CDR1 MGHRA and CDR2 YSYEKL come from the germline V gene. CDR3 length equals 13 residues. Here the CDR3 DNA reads TGCGCCAGCAGCCAACCAGACTCCTACGAGCAGTACTTC. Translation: CASSQPDSYEQYF.